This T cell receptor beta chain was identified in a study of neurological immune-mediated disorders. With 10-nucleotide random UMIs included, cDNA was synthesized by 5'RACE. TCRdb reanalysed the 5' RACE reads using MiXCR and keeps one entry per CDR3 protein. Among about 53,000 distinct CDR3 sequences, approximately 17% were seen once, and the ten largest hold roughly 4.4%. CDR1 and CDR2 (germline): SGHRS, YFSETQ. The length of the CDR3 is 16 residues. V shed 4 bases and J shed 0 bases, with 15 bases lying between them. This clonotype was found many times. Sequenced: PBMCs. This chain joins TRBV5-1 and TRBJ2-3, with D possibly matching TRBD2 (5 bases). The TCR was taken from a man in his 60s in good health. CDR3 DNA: TGCGCCAGCAGCATAAAAGGGAGTACTAGCACAGATACGCAGTATTTT. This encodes CASSIKGSTSTDTQYF.